The subject of this entry is one TCR beta chain. Antigen: not known. This entry belongs to a study of T cells after yellow fever vaccination. Study details: Fractions of limited cellularity were prepared by means of SMART-Seq v4 Ultra Low Input. Findings and caveats of the study: Post-booster reappearance was seen for most primary-vaccination clones (nearly 97% CD4, 75% to 90% CD8). The secondary response was weaker but peaked faster, day 5 versus 15.

5'RACE template switching produced TCR cDNA carrying a universal primer site and UMIs. TCRdb independently ran MiXCR on the 5' RACE reads; one entry per CDR3 protein. In the table there are under 400,000 distinct CDR3 sequences, roughly an eighth of which are singletons. In germline, CDR1 is DFQATT, CDR2 SNEGSKA (reference sequence). V shed 3 bases, J shed 6 bases, and the junction held 11 bases outside the gene matches. CDR3 length: 15 amino acids. The gene calls are TRBV20-1 and TRBJ2-3; 8 positions match TRBD1. Sequencing was performed on CD4+ T cells sorted from PBMCs, taken 15 days after the yellow fever booster vaccination. This receptor was identified in a man between 18 and 35 years old who received the YFV17D yellow fever vaccine. CDR3 sequence (DNA): TGCAGTGCTAGGGACCGGGACAGGTCCTGGGATACGCAGTATTTT. It specifies CSARDRDRSWDTQYF.